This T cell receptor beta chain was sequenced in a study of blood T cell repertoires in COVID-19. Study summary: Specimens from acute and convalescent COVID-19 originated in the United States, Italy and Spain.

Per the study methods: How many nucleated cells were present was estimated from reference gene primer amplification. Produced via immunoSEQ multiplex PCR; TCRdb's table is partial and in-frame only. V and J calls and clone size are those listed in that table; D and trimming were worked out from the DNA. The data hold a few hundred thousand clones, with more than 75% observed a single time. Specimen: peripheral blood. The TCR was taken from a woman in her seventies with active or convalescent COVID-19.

Here the CDR3 reads CASINNRRGYEKLFF. Here the CDR3 DNA reads TGTGCCAGCATCAACAACCGGAGGGGATATGAAAAACTGTTTTTT. This chain links TRBV25-1 with TRBJ1-4, with TRBD1 as a possible D gene (5 bases). CDR1 and CDR2 from the germline V gene are MGHDK and SYGVNS. V lost 7 bases and J 6 bases, leaving 18 bases between the germline ends. The CDR3 totals 15 residues.